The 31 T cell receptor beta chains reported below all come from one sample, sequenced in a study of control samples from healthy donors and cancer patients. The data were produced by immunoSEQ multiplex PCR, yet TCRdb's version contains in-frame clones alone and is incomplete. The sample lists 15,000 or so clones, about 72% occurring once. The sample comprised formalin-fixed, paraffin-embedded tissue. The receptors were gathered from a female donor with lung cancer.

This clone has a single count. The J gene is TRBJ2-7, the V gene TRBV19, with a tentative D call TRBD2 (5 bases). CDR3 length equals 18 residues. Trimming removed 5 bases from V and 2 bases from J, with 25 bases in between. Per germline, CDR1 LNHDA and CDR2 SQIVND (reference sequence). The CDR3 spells CASSLCTYGIGCPYEQYF. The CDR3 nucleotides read TGTGCCAGTAGTTTATGTACATACGGGATCGGTTGCCCCTACGAGCAGTACTTC. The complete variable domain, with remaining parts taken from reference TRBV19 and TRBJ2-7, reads DGGITQSPKYLFRKEGQNVTLSCEQNLNHDAMYWYRQDPGQGLRLIYYSQIVNDFQKGDIAEGYSVSREKKESFPLTVTSAQKNPTAFYLCASSLCTYGIGCPYEQYFGPGTRLTVT.

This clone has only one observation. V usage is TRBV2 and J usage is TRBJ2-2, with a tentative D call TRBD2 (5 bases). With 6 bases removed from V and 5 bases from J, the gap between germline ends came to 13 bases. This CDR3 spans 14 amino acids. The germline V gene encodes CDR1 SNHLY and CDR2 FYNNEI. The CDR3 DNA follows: TGTGCCAGCAGGGGGTTAACTAGTACCGGGGAGCTGTTTTTT. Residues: CASRGLTSTGELFF.

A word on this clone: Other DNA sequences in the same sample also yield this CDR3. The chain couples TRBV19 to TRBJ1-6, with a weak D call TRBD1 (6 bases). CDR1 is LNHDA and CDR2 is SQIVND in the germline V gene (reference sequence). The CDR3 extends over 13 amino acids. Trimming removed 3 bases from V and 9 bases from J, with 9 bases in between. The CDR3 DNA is TGTGCCAGTAGTATGACAGGTGGTTCACCCCTCCACTTT. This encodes CASSMTGGSPLHF.

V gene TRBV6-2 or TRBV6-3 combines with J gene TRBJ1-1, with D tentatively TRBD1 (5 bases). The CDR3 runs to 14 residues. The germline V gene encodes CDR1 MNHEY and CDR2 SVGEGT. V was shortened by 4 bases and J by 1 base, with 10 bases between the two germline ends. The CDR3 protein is CASSLRGQNTEAFF. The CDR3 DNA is TGTGCCAGCAGTTTAAGGGGTCAGAACACTGAAGCTTTCTTT.

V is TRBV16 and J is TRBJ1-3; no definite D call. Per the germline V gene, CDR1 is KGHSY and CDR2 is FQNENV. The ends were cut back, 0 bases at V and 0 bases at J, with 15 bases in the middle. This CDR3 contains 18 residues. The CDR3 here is CASSQSVLSGNSGNTIYF. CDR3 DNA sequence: TGTGCCAGCAGCCAATCGGTCTTATCGGGGAACTCTGGAAACACCATATATTTT.

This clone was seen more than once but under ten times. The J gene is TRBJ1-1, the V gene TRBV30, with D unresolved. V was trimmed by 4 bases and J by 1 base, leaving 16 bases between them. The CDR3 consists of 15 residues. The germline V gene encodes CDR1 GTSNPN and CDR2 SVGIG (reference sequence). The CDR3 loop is CAWTEGFGRNTEAFF. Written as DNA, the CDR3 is TGTGCCTGGACCGAGGGCTTCGGTCGGAACACTGAAGCTTTCTTT.

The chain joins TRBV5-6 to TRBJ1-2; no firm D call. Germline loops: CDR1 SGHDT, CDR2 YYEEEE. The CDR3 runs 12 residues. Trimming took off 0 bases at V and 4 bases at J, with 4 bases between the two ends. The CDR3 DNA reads TGTGCCAGCAGCTTGGCCTCCTATGGCTACACCTTC. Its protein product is CASSLASYGYTF.

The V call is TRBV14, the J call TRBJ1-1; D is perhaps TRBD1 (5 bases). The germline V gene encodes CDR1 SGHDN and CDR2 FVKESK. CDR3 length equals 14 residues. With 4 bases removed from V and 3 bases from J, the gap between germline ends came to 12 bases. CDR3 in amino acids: CASSRWVGDTEAFF. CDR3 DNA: TGTGCCAGCAGCCGATGGGTGGGGGACACTGAAGCTTTCTTT.

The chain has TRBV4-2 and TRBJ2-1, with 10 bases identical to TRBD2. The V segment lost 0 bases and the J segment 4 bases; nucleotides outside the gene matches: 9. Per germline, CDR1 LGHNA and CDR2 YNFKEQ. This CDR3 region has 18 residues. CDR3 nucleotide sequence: TGTGCCAGCAGCCAAGATAGGATAGCGGGGGGCTCATACAATGAGCAGTTCTTC. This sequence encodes CASSQDRIAGGSYNEQFF.

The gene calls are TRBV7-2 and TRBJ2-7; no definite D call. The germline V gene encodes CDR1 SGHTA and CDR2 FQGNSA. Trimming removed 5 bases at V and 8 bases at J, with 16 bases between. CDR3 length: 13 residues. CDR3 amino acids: CASSRLGPEKQYF. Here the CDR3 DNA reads TGTGCCAGCAGCCGCTTAGGGCCGGAGAAGCAGTACTTC.

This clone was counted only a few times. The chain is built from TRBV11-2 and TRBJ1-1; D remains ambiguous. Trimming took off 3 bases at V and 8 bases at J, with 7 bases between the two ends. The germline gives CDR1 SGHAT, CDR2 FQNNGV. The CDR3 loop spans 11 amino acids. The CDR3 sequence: CASSLGREAFF. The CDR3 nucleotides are TGTGCCAGCAGCTTGGGCAGGGAAGCTTTCTTT.

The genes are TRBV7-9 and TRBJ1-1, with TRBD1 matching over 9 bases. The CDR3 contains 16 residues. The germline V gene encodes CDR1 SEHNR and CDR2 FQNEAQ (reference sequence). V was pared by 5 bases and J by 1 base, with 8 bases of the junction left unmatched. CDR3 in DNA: TGTGCCAGCAGCCCTAGGGGACAGGGAACGAACACTGAAGCTTTCTTT. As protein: CASSPRGQGTNTEAFF.

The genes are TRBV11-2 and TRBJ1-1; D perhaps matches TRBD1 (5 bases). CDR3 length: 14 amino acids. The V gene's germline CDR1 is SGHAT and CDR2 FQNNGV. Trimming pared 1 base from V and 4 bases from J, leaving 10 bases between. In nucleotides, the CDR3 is TGTGCCAGCAGCTTAGCCGGGGGGGGCACTGAAGCTTTCTTT. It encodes CASSLAGGGTEAFF.

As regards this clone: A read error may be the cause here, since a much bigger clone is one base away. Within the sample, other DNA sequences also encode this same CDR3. The CDR3 sequence: CASSQEPGGSGGNEQFF. As DNA, the CDR3 is TGCGCCAGCAGCCAAGAACCGGGCGGGAGTGGTGGAAATGAGCAGTTCTTC. The chain couples TRBV4-3 to TRBJ2-1, with 7 positions matching TRBD2. Unmatched junction bases numbered 12, after V lost 0 bases and J lost 7 bases. This CDR3 has 17 residues. Germline V gene data show CDR1 as LGHNA and CDR2 as YSLEER.

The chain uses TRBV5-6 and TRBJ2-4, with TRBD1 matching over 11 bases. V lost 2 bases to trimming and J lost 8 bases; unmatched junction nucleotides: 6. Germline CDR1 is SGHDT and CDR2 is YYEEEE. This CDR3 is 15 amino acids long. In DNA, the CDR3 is TGTGCCAGCAGCTTTAGGACAGGGGGCGAGGACATTCAGTACTTC. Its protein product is CASSFRTGGEDIQYF.

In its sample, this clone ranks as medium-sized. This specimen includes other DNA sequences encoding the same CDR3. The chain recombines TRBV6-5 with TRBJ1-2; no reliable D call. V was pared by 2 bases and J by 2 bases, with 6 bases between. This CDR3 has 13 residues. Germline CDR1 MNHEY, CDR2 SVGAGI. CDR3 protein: CASSYGRNYGYTF. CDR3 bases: TGTGCCAGCAGTTACGGCAGGAACTATGGCTACACCTTC.

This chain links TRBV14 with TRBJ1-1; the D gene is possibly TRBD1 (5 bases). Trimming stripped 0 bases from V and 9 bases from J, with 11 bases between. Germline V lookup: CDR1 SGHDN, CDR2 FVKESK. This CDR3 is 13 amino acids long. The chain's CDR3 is CASSQDWGFQAFF. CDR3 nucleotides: TGTGCCAGCAGCCAAGATTGGGGGTTTCAAGCTTTCTTT.

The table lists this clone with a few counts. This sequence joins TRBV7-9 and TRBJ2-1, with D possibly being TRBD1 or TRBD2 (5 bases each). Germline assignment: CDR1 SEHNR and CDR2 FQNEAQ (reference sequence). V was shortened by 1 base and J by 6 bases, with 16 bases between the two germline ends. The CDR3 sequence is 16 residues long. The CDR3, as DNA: TGTGCCAGCAGCTTAGTGTGGGGGTCCCGCCCCAATGAGCAGTTCTTC. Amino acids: CASSLVWGSRPNEQFF.

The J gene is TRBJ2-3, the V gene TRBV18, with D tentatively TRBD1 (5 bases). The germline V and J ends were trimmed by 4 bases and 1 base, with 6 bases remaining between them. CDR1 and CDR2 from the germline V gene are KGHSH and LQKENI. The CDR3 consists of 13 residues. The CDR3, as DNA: TGTGCCAGCTCACTAGGGGGCACAGATACGCAGTATTTT. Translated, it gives CASSLGGTDTQYF.

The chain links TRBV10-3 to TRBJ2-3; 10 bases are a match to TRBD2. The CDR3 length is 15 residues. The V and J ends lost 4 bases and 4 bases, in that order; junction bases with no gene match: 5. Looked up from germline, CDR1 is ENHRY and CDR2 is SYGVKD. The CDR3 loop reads CAISVGTSVSDTQYF. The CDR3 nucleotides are TGTGCCATCAGTGTAGGGACTAGCGTCTCAGATACGCAGTATTTT.

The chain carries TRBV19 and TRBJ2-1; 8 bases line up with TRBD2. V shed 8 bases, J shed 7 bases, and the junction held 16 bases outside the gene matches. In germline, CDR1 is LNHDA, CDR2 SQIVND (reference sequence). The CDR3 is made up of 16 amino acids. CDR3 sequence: CASLKLGGGTVNEQFF. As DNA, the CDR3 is TGTGCCAGTCTCAAACTAGGCGGGGGGACTGTTAATGAGCAGTTCTTC.

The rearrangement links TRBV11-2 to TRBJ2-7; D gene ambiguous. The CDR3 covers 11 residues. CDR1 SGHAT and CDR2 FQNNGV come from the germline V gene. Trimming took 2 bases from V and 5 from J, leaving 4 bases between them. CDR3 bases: TGTGCCAGCAGCTTAAATGACGAGCAGTACTTC. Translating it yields CASSLNDEQYF.

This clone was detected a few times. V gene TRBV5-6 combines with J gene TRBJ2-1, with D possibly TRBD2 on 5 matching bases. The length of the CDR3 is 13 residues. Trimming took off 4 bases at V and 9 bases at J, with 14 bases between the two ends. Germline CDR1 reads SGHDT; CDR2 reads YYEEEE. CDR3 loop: CASSGRAAIEQFF. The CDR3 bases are TGTGCCAGCAGCGGGCGGGCAGCCATTGAGCAGTTCTTC.

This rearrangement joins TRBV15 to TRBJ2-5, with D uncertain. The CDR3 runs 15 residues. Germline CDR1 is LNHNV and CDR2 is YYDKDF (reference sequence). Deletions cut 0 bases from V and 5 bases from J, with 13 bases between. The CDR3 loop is CATSRDKGSWETQYF. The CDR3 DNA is TGTGCCACCAGCAGAGATAAGGGATCGTGGGAGACCCAGTACTTC.

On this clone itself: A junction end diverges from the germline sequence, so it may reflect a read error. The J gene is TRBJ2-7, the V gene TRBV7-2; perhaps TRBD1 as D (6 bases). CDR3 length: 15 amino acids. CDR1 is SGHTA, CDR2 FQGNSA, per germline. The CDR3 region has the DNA TGTGCCAGCAGCCTAGCTGGGGACAAAACCTACGAGCAGTACTTC. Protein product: CASSLAGDKTYEQYF.

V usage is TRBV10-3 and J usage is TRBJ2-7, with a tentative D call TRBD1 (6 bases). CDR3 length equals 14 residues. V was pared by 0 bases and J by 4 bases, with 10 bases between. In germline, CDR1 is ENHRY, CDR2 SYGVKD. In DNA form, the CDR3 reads TGTGCCATCAGTGAGTCGTTACAGGGTTACGAGCAGTACTTC. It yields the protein CAISESLQGYEQYF.

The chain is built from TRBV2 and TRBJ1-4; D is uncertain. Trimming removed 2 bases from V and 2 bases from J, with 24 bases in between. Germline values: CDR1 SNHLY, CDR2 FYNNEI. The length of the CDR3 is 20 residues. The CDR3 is CASSEPKASGPGRTNEKLFF. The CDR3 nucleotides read TGTGCCAGCAGTGAACCCAAGGCGTCCGGCCCCGGCAGGACTAATGAAAAACTGTTTTTT.

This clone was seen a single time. The CDR3 region has the DNA TGTGCCAGCAGCAGTCAGGGGGCGCGGGGCTACACCTTC. This gives the protein CASSSQGARGYTF. V is TRBV4-2 and J is TRBJ1-2, with 8 bases lining up with TRBD1. The CDR3 is 13 amino acids. CDR1 LGHNA and CDR2 YNFKEQ come from the germline V gene. The ends lost 5 bases at V and 8 bases at J; junction bases unmatched: 7.

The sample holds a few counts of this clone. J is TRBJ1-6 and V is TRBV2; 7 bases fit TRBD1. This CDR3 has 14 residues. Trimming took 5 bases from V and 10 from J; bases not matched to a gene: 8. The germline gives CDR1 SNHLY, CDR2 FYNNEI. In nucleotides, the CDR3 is TGTGCCAGCAGTCTTGACAGGGAGGTCTCACCCCTCCACTTT. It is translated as CASSLDREVSPLHF.

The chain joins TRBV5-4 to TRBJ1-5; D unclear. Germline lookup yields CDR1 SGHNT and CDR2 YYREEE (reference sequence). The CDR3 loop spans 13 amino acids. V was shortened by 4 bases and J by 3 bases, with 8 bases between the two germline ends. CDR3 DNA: TGTGCCAGCAGCCCGGACTTCAATCAGCCCCAGCATTTT. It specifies CASSPDFNQPQHF.

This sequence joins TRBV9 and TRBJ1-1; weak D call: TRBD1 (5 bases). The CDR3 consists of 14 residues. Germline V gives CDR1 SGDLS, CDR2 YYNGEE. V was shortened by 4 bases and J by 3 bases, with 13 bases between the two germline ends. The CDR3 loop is CASSPRWGDTEAFF. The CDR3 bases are TGTGCCAGCAGCCCGCGCTGGGGGGACACTGAAGCTTTCTTT.